Each of the 9 T cell receptor beta chains below was sequenced from the same sample in a study of blood T cells in healthy people across ages. PCR was performed a second time for 7 to 11 cycles using a sample-barcoded 5' primer and a J-beta primer mix. TCRdb reanalysed the 5' RACE reads using MiXCR and keeps one entry per CDR3 protein. The sample carries roughly 1,500,000 distinct CDR3 sequences, about 32% recorded once. What was sequenced was blood. The receptor set was obtained from a woman aged 25 to 39 in good health.

This clonotype occurred once. This chain connects TRBV6-5 to TRBJ2-3; 13 bases are a match to TRBD2. The CDR3 covers 15 residues. The V gene's germline CDR1 is MNHEY and CDR2 SVGAGI. J lost 6 bases, V lost 2 bases, and 2 bases had no gene match. The CDR3 DNA is TGTGCCAGCAGTTACCCGGGACTAGCGGGGGATACGCAGTATTTT. This encodes CASSYPGLAGDTQYF.

The chain uses TRBV20-1 and TRBJ2-3, with 9 bases matching TRBD1. V lost 6 bases and J lost 6; bases outside the gene matches: 13. The germline V gene has CDR1 DFQATT and CDR2 SNEGSKA (reference sequence). The CDR3 loop spans 15 amino acids. The CDR3 spells CSAEPGQGSLDTQYF. The CDR3 DNA is TGCAGTGCAGAACCGGGACAGGGCTCTCTGGATACGCAGTATTTT.

The genes are TRBV7-3 and TRBJ2-3; D remains ambiguous. The V end lost 4 bases, the J end lost 2 bases, and 10 bases lay between the germline ends. Germline V gene data show CDR1 as SGHTA and CDR2 as FQGTGA. This CDR3 comprises 14 residues. CDR3 nucleotide sequence: TGTGCCAGCAGCTCAAACCCCCTCACAGATACGCAGTATTTT. This sequence encodes CASSSNPLTDTQYF.

The DNA of the CDR3 is TGTGCCAGCAGTGAACGGGGACCAGCTATGAACACTGAAGCTTTCTTT. This gives the protein CASSERGPAMNTEAFF. V usage is TRBV6-1 and J usage is TRBJ1-1, with D possibly being TRBD1 (5 bases). V lost 2 bases to trimming and J lost 0 bases, with 13 bases between them. The CDR3 sequence is 16 residues long. Germline loops: CDR1 MNHNS, CDR2 SASEGT.

The chain joins TRBV12-3 or TRBV12-4 to TRBJ2-7; possible D gene TRBD1, 6 bases. Trimming took 8 bases from V and 5 from J, leaving 13 bases between them. This CDR3 has 12 residues. The CDR3 DNA sequence: TGTGCCAGCTCACTAAACAGGGACGAGCAGTACTTC. It is translated as CASSLNRDEQYF.

This clonotype was seen many times. The chain couples TRBV4-1 to TRBJ2-7, with no clear D. Germline V gene data show CDR1 as MGHRA and CDR2 as YSYEKL. This CDR3 comprises 13 residues. Trimming stripped 4 bases from V and 4 bases from J, with 11 bases between. DNA for the CDR3: TGCGCCAGCAGCCTCCCCCCGAATTACGAGCAGTACTTC. It translates to CASSLPPNYEQYF.

The chain employs TRBV28 and TRBJ2-7; 9 positions agree with TRBD1. Trimming at V came to 5 bases and at J to 6 bases, leaving 14 bases not matched to a gene. The CDR3 spans 16 residues. The germline CDR1 and CDR2 sequences are MDHEN and SYDVKM. CDR3 nucleotides: TGTGCCAGCAGTCCCATACGAGGGACAGGGCAAGGCGAGCAGTACTTC. Translating gives CASSPIRGTGQGEQYF.

The CDR3 is CASSRREGPYEQYF. DNA of the CDR3: TGTGCCAGCTCACGGCGGGAGGGCCCCTACGAGCAGTACTTC. The chain has TRBV18 and TRBJ2-7; 9 bases agree with TRBD2. CDR1 is KGHSH, CDR2 LQKENI, per germline. The trim removed 4 bases at V and 2 bases at J, leaving 3 bases unmatched. The CDR3 runs 14 residues.

This clonotype was picked up a small number of times. The chain has TRBV20-1 and TRBJ2-6; D remains unclear. The V end lost 5 bases, the J end lost 0 bases, and 8 bases lay between the germline ends. The CDR3 is 14 residues long. Germline loops: CDR1 DFQATT, CDR2 SNEGSKA (reference sequence). This CDR3 reads CSAGQNSGANVLTF. Here the CDR3 DNA reads TGCAGTGCTGGCCAGAACTCTGGGGCCAACGTCCTGACTTTC.